The rows below give T cell receptor beta chains drawn from one sample of a study of molecular identifiers for immune sequencing clone quantification. TCRdb re-called the PCR reads with MiXCR, one entry per CDR3 protein. This sample has around 89,000 distinct CDR3 sequences, with around 17% found just once. The sequencing sample was made of naive CD8+ T cells from blood, with Jurkat cell RNA spiked in. These receptors originate from a human donor in good health. Some libraries in this study had Jurkat cell RNA spiked in. Both conserved end residues are trimmed from each CDR3. A D gene is named only where the DNA matches it firmly.

v_gene	d_gene	j_gene	CDR3aa
TRBV30	.	TRBJ2-2	AWSVMGIGELF
TRBV7-9	TRBD1	TRBJ1-5	ASSPGQDIQPQH
TRBV13	TRBD1	TRBJ2-5	ASNSRGTAPQETQY
TRBV6-2/TRBV6-3	.	TRBJ2-3	ASTMEGVGPEDTQY
TRBV7-2	.	TRBJ2-7	ASSLGSNSYEQY
TRBV9	TRBD1	TRBJ2-2	ATSGGPSTGELF
TRBV28	TRBD1	TRBJ1-1	ASSLVPGQGRTEAF
TRBV9	TRBD2	TRBJ2-7	ASSVEVAGVYEQY
TRBV13	TRBD2	TRBJ2-7	ASSSGPGLGLYEQY
TRBV7-9	.	TRBJ2-7	ASIRESGQGPYEQY
TRBV12-3/TRBV12-4	TRBD1	TRBJ1-4	ASSLLFDRTGEYNIATNEKLF
TRBV27	TRBD2	TRBJ2-3	ASSFGLASDTQY
TRBV12-3/TRBV12-4	.	TRBJ1-1	ASSRDHTEAF
TRBV11-2	TRBD2	TRBJ2-3	ASSGPPRGGTDTQY
TRBV23-1	.	TRBJ2-3	ASSQGTGQVTDTQY
TRBV12-3/TRBV12-4	.	TRBJ1-5	ASSLARGDQPQH
TRBV7-9	.	TRBJ2-3	ASSPPSRGDTQY
TRBV4-2	.	TRBJ1-6	ASSQEGGTGTLSYNSPLH
TRBV28	.	TRBJ2-3	ASSPPGLASSTDTQY
TRBV7-9	.	TRBJ2-1	ASSHPGHSYNEQF
TRBV10-3	.	TRBJ2-7	AISPGNEQY
TRBV7-8	TRBD1	TRBJ1-3	ASSSYRDRGRGGNTIY
TRBV12-5	.	TRBJ2-2	ASGLYFLDSYTGELF
TRBV6-5	.	TRBJ1-4	ASSLTENNEKLF
TRBV7-8	TRBD1	TRBJ2-1	ASSTLGQNNEQF
TRBV29-1	.	TRBJ1-2	SVGAAGYGYT
TRBV20-1	TRBD2	TRBJ2-7	SARDAGLAGSSYEQY
TRBV3-1	.	TRBJ1-1	ASSQGTVGAF
TRBV4-3	.	TRBJ2-4	ASSHGRGKNIQY
TRBV9	TRBD2	TRBJ2-7	ASSVDVGGSSYEQY
TRBV7-9	.	TRBJ2-7	AILLPGPRREQY
TRBV20-1	.	TRBJ2-1	SATLARSSYNEQF
TRBV7-9	TRBD2	TRBJ2-5	ASSPDAGEAETQY
TRBV6-2/TRBV6-3	.	TRBJ1-1	ASSYFVNTEAF
TRBV4-3	.	TRBJ1-2	ASSQEERGYGYT
TRBV7-9	.	TRBJ2-6	ASSLSGQEGANVLT
TRBV5-6	.	TRBJ2-5	ASSLVGFGQETQY
TRBV19	.	TRBJ2-7	ASSATGLWDEQY
TRBV5-1	.	TRBJ1-1	ASRDGALNTEAF